This TCR beta chain was recovered during a study of T cell repertoires in cytomegalovirus infection. This clonotype has a handful of counts. TCRdb fed the reads into MiXCR, producing one record per CDR3 protein. This table holds some 320,000 distinct CDR3 sequences, 8% to 9.5% found once. This TCR was sampled from a human donor in good health (CMV status not recorded). Some clones in this sample may be carry-over from other donors' samples. The sample comprised PBMCs.

CDR3 nucleotides: TGTGCCAGCAGCTCGCAACAGACCTACGAGCAGTACTTC. This gives the protein CASSSQQTYEQYF. V is TRBV11-2 and J is TRBJ2-7; D not certain. CDR3 length equals 13 residues. The ends were cut back, 4 bases at V and 2 bases at J, with 9 bases in the middle. Germline CDR1 reads SGHAT; CDR2 reads FQNNGV.